What follows is one T cell receptor beta chain and its context. This sample includes further DNA sequences coding for the same CDR3. This sample was taken from a study of CD4+ T cells in melanoma. Profiled with immunoSEQ multiplex PCR; TCRdb holds only in-frame clones, not every one. Of around 100,000 clones listed, about 92% are singletons. This CDR3 spans 14 amino acids. Germline V gives CDR1 SGHTA, CDR2 FQGNSA. V was cut by 3 bases and J by 4 bases, with 12 bases left in between. J is TRBJ1-1 and V is TRBV7-2, with D maybe TRBD1 (5 bases). The sequence was collected from a human donor with melanoma. Specimen: peripheral blood. This CDR3 is CASSFTGLGTEAFF. CDR3 coding DNA: TGTGCCAGCAGCTTCACAGGATTGGGCACTGAAGCTTTCTTT.